This TCR beta chain appears in the sequencing data of a study of blood T cells in healthy people across ages. Background on the study: About one barcoded TCR beta cDNA was captured per two T cells.

The second PCR ran roughly 7 to 12 cycles with a sample-barcoded 5' primer and J-beta primers. Using its own MiXCR run on the 5' RACE reads, TCRdb lists one record per CDR3 protein. The sample consists of approximately 580,000 distinct CDR3 sequences, more than 20% of them appearing once. Per the germline V gene, CDR1 is SGHRS and CDR2 is YFSETQ. The CDR3 runs to 15 residues. Trimming shortened V by 2 bases and J by 5 bases, and 16 bases separated the two germline ends. This sample was shared with a second study, whose subject was T cells of mothers and their children.

The sequencing sample was made of blood. The V and J genes are TRBV5-1 and TRBJ1-2, with D possibly being TRBD1 (5 bases). This sequence was found in a boy aged 10-17 years in good health. CDR3 DNA: TGCGCCAGCAGCTTCAACCGGGACGGAACTTATGGCTACACCTTC. It is translated as CASSFNRDGTYGYTF.